This T cell receptor beta chain comes out of a study of vaccination and CD4 T cells after COVID-19. Study as a whole: Convalescent individuals exhibited SARS-CoV-2 positivity on nasal swab PCR, with fewer than 10 mild and one severe presentation. Study results and limitations: Median SARS-CoV-2-reactive clonotypes rose from approximately 21 to 38, not significantly.

Remarks on this clonotype: Its antigen is undetermined.

Germline CDR1 is MRHNA and CDR2 is SNTAGT. The length of the CDR3 is 15 residues. The V end was cut by 4 bases, the J end by 8 bases, with 15 bases between. Sequenced with the Oncomine TCR Beta short-read assay was DNA taken from cultured CD4+ T cells. TCRdb re-analysed the PCR reads in MiXCR, keeping a single row per CDR3 protein. Of some 15,000 distinct CDR3 sequences listed, over 30% are singletons. Treatment of the sample: 10-day PBMC culture with coronavirus spike peptide pools or control peptides (ViraFEST assay). V usage is TRBV6-4 and J usage is TRBJ1-6; no clear D gene. Sequenced: cultured CD4+ T cells from blood. The receptor was derived from a human donor with COVID-19. The CDR3 nucleotides read TGTGCCAGCAGTGCCGGGCCTTGGATGGATTCACCCCTCCACTTT. Translation gives CASSAGPWMDSPLHF.